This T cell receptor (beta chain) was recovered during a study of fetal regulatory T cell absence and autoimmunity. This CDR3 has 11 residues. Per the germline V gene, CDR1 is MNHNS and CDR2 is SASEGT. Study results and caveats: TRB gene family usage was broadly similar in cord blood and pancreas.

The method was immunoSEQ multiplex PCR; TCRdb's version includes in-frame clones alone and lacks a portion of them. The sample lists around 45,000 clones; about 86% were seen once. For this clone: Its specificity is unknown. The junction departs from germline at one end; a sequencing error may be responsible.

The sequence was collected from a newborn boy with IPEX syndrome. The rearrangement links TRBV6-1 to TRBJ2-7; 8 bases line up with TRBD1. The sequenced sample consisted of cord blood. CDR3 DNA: TGTGCCAGCAGTGGTCCGGGACAGGACTGTTTC. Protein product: CASSGPGQDCF.